The 6 T cell receptor beta chains given below trace back to one sample, sequenced in a study of vaccination effects on CD4 cells after COVID-19. Libraries were prepared by immunoSEQ multiplex PCR; TCRdb keeps only in-frame clonotypes and omits some of them. Of 64,000 or so clones in the sample, just under 80% are singletons; the top ten hold approximately 1.9%. After expansion with viral peptide pools in the ViraFEST assay, antigen-specific CD4+ T cells were sequenced. Between days 9 and 10 of culture, CD4+ T cells were separated out. It was two doses of either the BNT162b2 or mRNA-1273 vaccine that participants received. These TCRs are of unknown antigen specificity. The sequenced sample was CD4+ T cells from PBMCs cultured with HCoV-OC43 spike peptides, obtained after COVID-19 vaccination. The subset here: HCoV-OC43 spike overlapping peptide pool stimulation. Every receptor here comes from a human donor who received a COVID-19 vaccine.

The V and J genes are TRBV14 and TRBJ1-1; TRBD1 aligns across 7 bases. The junction had 11 bases not matched to a gene; V was cut back by 0 bases and J by 4 bases. The germline gives CDR1 SGHDN, CDR2 FVKESK. The length of the CDR3 is 17 residues. The CDR3 sequence: CASSQDGTDGGGTEAFF. DNA of the CDR3: TGTGCCAGCAGCCAAGATGGGACAGATGGAGGGGGCACTGAAGCTTTCTTT.

The chain couples TRBV9 to TRBJ2-5, with a weak D call TRBD2 (7 bases). Germline V CDR1 and CDR2: SGDLS, YYNGEE. The V gene lost 7 bases and the J gene lost 4 bases, with 11 bases spanning the gap. This CDR3 region has 12 residues. The CDR3 region has the DNA TGTGCCAGCGGGGGGGCCGGAGAGACCCAGTACTTC. As protein: CASGGAGETQYF.

The chain recombines TRBV7-9 with TRBJ2-2, with D perhaps being TRBD1 or TRBD2 (5 bases each). CDR3 length equals 17 residues. CDR1 and CDR2 (germline): SEHNR, FQNEAQ (reference sequence). The ends were cut back, 5 bases at V and 6 bases at J, with 22 bases in the middle. Here the CDR3 DNA reads TGTGCCAGCAGCACGGGACCGGCATCTCCCTCGGCCGGGGAGCTGTTTTTT. Amino acid sequence: CASSTGPASPSAGELFF.

V and J are TRBV5-1 and TRBJ2-1; 12 bases map to TRBD1. The length of the CDR3 is 19 residues. J was trimmed by 9 bases and V by 0 bases; bases with no gene match: 16. The germline CDR1 and CDR2 sequences are SGHRS and YFSETQ. The CDR3: CASSLGFVQGTGGHGEQFF. As DNA, the CDR3 is TGCGCCAGCAGCTTGGGATTCGTTCAGGGGACAGGGGGCCATGGTGAGCAGTTCTTC.

The chain uses TRBV6-4 and TRBJ2-2; unclear D gene. From germline, CDR1 is MRHNA and CDR2 SNTAGT. V was cut by 4 bases and J by 7 bases, with 10 bases left in between. CDR3 length equals 13 residues. This CDR3 is CASSAESGGELFF. The CDR3 DNA reads as TGTGCCAGCAGTGCCGAGTCTGGCGGGGAGCTGTTTTTT.

The V gene is TRBV7-9, the J gene TRBJ1-3; D gene uncertain. The germline V gene has CDR1 SEHNR and CDR2 FQNEAQ (reference sequence). The CDR3 sequence is 15 residues long. The ends were cut back, 2 bases at V and 0 bases at J, with 8 bases in the middle. The CDR3 bases are TGTGCCAGCAGCTTAACGGGCGTCTCTGGAAACACCATATATTTT. Its translation: CASSLTGVSGNTIYF.